The source of this T cell receptor (delta chain) is a study of Vδ1+ human thymocytes. Regarding this clone: Its antigen is currently unknown.

Study observations and caveats: Bulk repertoire data may be misinterpreted because of unexpected Vdelta2 sequences. Despite high sort purity, 20% to 25% of thymic T cell receptor delta sequences were Vdelta2. Thymic TRG and TRD repertoires appeared highly polyclonal.

The sorted cells were CD3+ Vdelta1+ Vdelta2- thymocytes from alphabeta-depleted thymus. The CDR3 sequence is 21 residues long. Trimming cost V 2 bases and J 0 bases; bases outside gene matches: 20. Per the germline V gene, CDR1 is TSWWSYY and CDR2 is QGS. Sequences come from RNA converted to cDNA by reverse transcription. Pooled V-gene forward primers with one constant-region reverse primer generated the CDR3 amplicons by multiplex PCR. TCRdb reanalysed the multiplex PCR reads via CATT. The data hold over 65,000 delta-chain clones, with about 35% observed a single time. The TCR comes from a boy younger than two who had congenital heart surgery. The rearrangement links TRDV1 to TRDJ1; 8 bases are a match to TRDD3. Material: Vdelta1+ gamma-delta thymocytes from the thymus. The subset is: FACS-sorted CD3+ TCRalphabeta- TCRVdelta1+ TCRVdelta2- thymocytes. CDR3 in DNA: TGTGCTCTTGGGGAAATTCTTCTACGACCTTACTGGGGGCTTTACACCGATAAACTCATCTTT. Amino acid sequence: CALGEILLRPYWGLYTDKLIF.